Included here is one T cell receptor (beta chain) sequence, with context. This CDR3 comprises 14 residues. V lost 4 bases to trimming and J lost 9 bases; unmatched junction nucleotides: 10. The germline V gene encodes CDR1 SGHRS and CDR2 YFSETQ. This sample is drawn from a study of blood T cell repertoires in COVID-19. About the study: The samples span acute and convalescent COVID-19 from the United States, Italy and Spain. Nucleic acid was either cDNA or gDNA, and it came from T cells, B-cell-depleted T cells, or PBMCs.

In the authors' workflow: Reference gene primer amplification gave estimated nucleated cell counts. The assay was immunoSEQ multiplex PCR, and TCRdb's table has in-frame clones only and misses some. The V and J calls and clone size are taken from that table; D and trimming were inferred from the DNA. The table lists some 49,000 clones, more than 75% of them singletons. What was sequenced was peripheral blood. The rearrangement links TRBV5-1 to TRBJ2-1; 7 nucleotides line up with TRBD1. The TCR originated in a man aged 65 to 85 with active COVID-19. CDR3 sequence: CASSQGVAFGEQFF. The CDR3 region has the DNA TGCGCCAGCAGCCAGGGGGTGGCCTTTGGTGAGCAGTTCTTC.